These T cell receptor beta chains were read from a single sample in a study of cytomegalovirus exposure and HLA in healthy donors. Clones were sequenced by immunoSEQ multiplex PCR, and TCRdb holds only the in-frame ones, with some missing. In the table there are around 150,000 clones, 75% to 90% of which are singletons. Sequenced sample: PBMCs. The origin of the receptors is a man aged 25 to 40 in good health and CMV-seronegative. CDR3s include the opening cysteine and the closing phenylalanine or tryptophan. D genes are given only for firm matches. Clone size is given for some rows only: seen once, a few or many times, or a class if the clone is expanded.

d_call	j_call	v_call	clone_size	cdr3_nt	cdr3_aa
-	TRBJ1-2	TRBV6-5	-	TGTGCCAGCCATTTATGGCGGGGCCTCTATGGCTACACCTTC	CASHLWRGLYGYTF
-	TRBJ1-2	TRBV7-9	once	TGTGCCAGCAGCCCAAAGACACCAAACTATGGCTACACCTTC	CASSPKTPNYGYTF
-	TRBJ2-5	TRBV11-3	-	TGTGCCAGCAGCTTCGACAGGCAAGAGACCCAGTACTTC	CASSFDRQETQYF
-	TRBJ1-2	TRBV5-8	-	TGTGCCAGCAGCGTGGGCGCCCCTACGCCGAACTATGGCTACACCTTC	CASSVGAPTPNYGYTF
TRBD2	TRBJ2-5	TRBV5-1	-	TGCGCCAGCAGCTTGGAAGCGGGGGACCAAGAGACCCAGTACTTC	CASSLEAGDQETQYF
TRBD1	TRBJ1-2	TRBV28	-	TGTGCCAGCAGTAGTTGGACAGGGTGGTGGGATAGCTATGGCTACACCTTC	CASSSWTGWWDSYGYTF
-	TRBJ2-1	TRBV27	-	TGTGCCAGCAGTTTAACCCCCACAGGAGACAATGAGCAGTTCTTC	CASSLTPTGDNEQFF
TRBD1	TRBJ2-3	TRBV6-5	-	TGTGCCACCATGGGGACAGGGGACACAGATACGCAGTATTTT	CATMGTGDTDTQYF
TRBD1	TRBJ1-4	TRBV30	once	TGTGCCTGGACCCGTCGACAGGGACCGACCATGGGTGGAAAACTGTTTTTT	CAWTRRQGPTMGGKLFF
-	TRBJ1-1	TRBV28	-	TGTGCCAGCAGTTTAGCGGGAGGGGTCGAGGATATGAACACTGAAGCTTTCTTT	CASSLAGGVEDMNTEAFF
-	TRBJ2-7	TRBV6-5	-	TGTGCCAGCAGACGGACAGAACTATACTACGAGCAGTACTTC	CASRRTELYYEQYF
-	TRBJ2-5	TRBV2	-	TGTGCCAGCAGTGGGCTCTGGAGGACCCAGTACTTC	CASSGLWRTQYF
TRBD1	TRBJ2-2	TRBV7-9	-	TGTGCCAGCAGCGGGGACAGGGGCGGCGGGGAGCTGTTTTTT	CASSGDRGGGELFF
TRBD1	TRBJ2-7	TRBV2	-	TGTGCCAGCACCATGGGACAGGGTACTGACGAGCAGTACTTC	CASTMGQGTDEQYF
-	TRBJ2-7	TRBV10-3	-	TGTGCCATCAGTGAGGCGCCCTACGAGCAGTACTTC	CAISEAPYEQYF
-	TRBJ2-7	TRBV28	-	TGTGCCAGCAGTTCGGCCCCGGACGGGACCTACGAGCAGTACTTC	CASSSAPDGTYEQYF